This TCR beta chain was sequenced during a study of shared clonotypes between healthy human individuals. The CDR3 covers 16 residues. Germline loops: CDR1 SGDLS, CDR2 YYNGEE. V trimming: 4 bases; J trimming: 4 bases; junction bases outside the gene matches: 7. Clones were read by immunoSEQ multiplex PCR, and TCRdb kept only the in-frame ones, dropping some. The sample has around 690,000 clones, 90% seen once; the top ten hold 30% to 35%. The chain carries TRBV9 and TRBJ2-5; the match to TRBD2 covers 13 bases. Sequencing used memory CD8+ T cells from PBMCs. Subset meaning: CD45RO+ cells pooled with CCR7-negative TemRA cells. This receptor was taken from a young man in good health. Some clones in this sample may be carry-over from other donors' samples. DNA of the CDR3: TGTGCCAGCAGCCCATGGACTAGCGGGAGTCGAGAGACCCAGTACTTC. Translated: CASSPWTSGSRETQYF.